This T cell receptor beta chain was observed in a study of blood T cell repertoires in COVID-19. Overall study context: Specimens from acute and convalescent COVID-19 originated in the United States, Italy and Spain. From T cells, B-cell-depleted T cells, or PBMCs came the material, which was cDNA or gDNA.

Original handling: Scientists estimated how many nucleated cells there were by amplifying reference gene primers. Here immunoSEQ multiplex PCR was the method, and the copy in TCRdb shows in-frame clones only, minus some. The D gene and trimming were derived from the DNA, and the V and J assignments and clone size from that table. Among tens of thousands of clones listed, approximately 91% were seen once. Germline V lookup: CDR1 LNHDA, CDR2 SQIVND (reference sequence). There are 16 residues in the CDR3. The V segment lost 5 bases and the J segment 0 bases; nucleotides outside the gene matches: 6. The origin of this receptor is a human donor in a cohort sampled during active COVID-19. V and J are TRBV19 and TRBJ1-4; 7 bases are shared with TRBD1. Material for sequencing was peripheral blood. The CDR3 sequence is CASSSGTDPTNEKLFF. CDR3 coding DNA: TGTGCCAGTAGTTCCGGGACAGACCCAACTAATGAAAAACTGTTTTTT.